This T cell receptor (beta chain) was sequenced for a study of T cells after yellow fever vaccination. TCRdb called the 5' RACE reads again in MiXCR, with one record for every CDR3 protein. The sample has some 420,000 distinct CDR3 sequences; 18% are singletons. Deletions cut 2 bases from V and 7 bases from J, with 12 bases between. This CDR3 contains 14 residues. Germline V gene lookup returns CDR1 SGHRS and CDR2 YFSETQ. The material sequenced was PBMCs, taken before the yellow fever booster vaccination. This receptor was obtained from a man between 18 and 29 years old who received the YFV17D yellow fever vaccine. This chain links TRBV5-1 with TRBJ1-4; possibly TRBD1 for D (5 bases). DNA of the CDR3: TGCGCCAGCAGCTTTGACGGGGCGCGTGAAAAACTGTTTTTT. This encodes CASSFDGAREKLFF.